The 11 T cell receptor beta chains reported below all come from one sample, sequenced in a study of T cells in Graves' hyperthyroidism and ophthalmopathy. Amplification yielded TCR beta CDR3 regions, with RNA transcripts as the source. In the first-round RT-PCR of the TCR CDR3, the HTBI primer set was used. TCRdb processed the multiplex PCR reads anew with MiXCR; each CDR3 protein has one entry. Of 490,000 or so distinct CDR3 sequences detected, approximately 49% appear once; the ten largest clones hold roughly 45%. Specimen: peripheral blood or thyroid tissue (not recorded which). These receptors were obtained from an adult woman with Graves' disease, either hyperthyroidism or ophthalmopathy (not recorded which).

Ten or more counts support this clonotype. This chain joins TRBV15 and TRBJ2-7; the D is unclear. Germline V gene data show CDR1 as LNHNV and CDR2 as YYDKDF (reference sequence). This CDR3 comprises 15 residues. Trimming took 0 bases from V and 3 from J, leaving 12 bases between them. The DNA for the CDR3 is TGTGCCACCAGCAGAGAAGGCGCAGGCGGCTACGAGCAGTACTTC. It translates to CATSREGAGGYEQYF.

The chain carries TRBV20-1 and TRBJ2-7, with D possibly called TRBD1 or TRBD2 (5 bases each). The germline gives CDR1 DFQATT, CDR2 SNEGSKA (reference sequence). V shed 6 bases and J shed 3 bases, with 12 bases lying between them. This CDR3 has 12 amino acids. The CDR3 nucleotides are TGCAGTGCACCCGGGGCAGTCTACGAGCAGTACTTC. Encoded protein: CSAPGAVYEQYF.

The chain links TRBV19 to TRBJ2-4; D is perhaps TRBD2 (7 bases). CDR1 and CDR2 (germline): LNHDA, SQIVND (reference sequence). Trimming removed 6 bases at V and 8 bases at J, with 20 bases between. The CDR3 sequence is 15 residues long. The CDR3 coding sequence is TGTGCCAGTAGGGGGGGCGGGAGCGGACGGGACATTCAGTACTTC. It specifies CASRGGGSGRDIQYF.

For the CDR3, the DNA is TGTGCCAGCTCACCCCGACAGGGATTGAAAGAGACCCAGTACTTC. Protein product: CASSPRQGLKETQYF. The chain employs TRBV18 and TRBJ2-5; 7 positions match TRBD1. The CDR3 has 15 residues. V shed 3 bases, J shed 3 bases, and the junction held 7 bases outside the gene matches. Germline V lookup: CDR1 KGHSH, CDR2 LQKENI.

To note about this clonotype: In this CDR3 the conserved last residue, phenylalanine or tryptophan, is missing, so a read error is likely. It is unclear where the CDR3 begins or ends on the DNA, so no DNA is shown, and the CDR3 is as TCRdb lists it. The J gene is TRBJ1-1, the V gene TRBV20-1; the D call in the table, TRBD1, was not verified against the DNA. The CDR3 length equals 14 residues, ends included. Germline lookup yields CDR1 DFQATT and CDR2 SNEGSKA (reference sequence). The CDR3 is CSARDRRVGADGSL.

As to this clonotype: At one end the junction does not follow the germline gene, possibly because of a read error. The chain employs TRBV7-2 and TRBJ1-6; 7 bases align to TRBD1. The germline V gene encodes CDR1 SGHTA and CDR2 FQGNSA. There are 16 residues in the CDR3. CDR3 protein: CASSQDTGTAGSPLHF. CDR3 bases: TGCGCCAGCAGCCAGGACACCGGGACAGCCGGTTCACCCCTCCACTTT.

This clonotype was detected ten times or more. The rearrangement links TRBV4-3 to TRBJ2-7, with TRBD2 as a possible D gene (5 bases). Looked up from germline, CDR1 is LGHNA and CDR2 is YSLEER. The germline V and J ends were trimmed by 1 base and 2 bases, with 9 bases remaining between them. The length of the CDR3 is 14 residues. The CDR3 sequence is CASSQGTEPYEQYF. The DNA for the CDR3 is TGCGCCAGCAGCCAAGGGACTGAACCCTACGAGCAGTACTTC.

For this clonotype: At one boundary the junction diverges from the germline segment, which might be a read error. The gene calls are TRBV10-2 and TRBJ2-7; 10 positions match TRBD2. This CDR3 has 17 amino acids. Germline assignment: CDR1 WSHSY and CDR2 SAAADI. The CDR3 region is CASSPKFITSGAYEQYF. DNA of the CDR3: TGTGCCAGCAGTCCCAAATTCATTACTAGCGGGGCCTACGAGCAGTACTTC.

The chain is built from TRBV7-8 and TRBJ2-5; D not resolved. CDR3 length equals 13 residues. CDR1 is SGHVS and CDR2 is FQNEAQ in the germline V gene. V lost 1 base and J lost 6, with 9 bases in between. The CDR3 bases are TGTGCCAGCAGCTTAGAAGGTGCAAAGACCCAGTACTTC. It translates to CASSLEGAKTQYF.

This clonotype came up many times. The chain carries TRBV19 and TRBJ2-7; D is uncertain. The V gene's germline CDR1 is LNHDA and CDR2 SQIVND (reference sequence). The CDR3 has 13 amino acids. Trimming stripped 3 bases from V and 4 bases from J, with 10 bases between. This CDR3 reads CASSMRARYEQYF. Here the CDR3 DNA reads TGTGCCAGTAGTATGCGTGCGAGATACGAGCAGTACTTC.

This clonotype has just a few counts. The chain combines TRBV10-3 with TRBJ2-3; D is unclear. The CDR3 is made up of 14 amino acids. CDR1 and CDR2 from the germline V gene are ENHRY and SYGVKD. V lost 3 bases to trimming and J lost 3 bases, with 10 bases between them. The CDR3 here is CAISERMATDTQYF. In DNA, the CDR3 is TGTGCCATCAGTGAACGAATGGCGACAGATACGCAGTATTTT.